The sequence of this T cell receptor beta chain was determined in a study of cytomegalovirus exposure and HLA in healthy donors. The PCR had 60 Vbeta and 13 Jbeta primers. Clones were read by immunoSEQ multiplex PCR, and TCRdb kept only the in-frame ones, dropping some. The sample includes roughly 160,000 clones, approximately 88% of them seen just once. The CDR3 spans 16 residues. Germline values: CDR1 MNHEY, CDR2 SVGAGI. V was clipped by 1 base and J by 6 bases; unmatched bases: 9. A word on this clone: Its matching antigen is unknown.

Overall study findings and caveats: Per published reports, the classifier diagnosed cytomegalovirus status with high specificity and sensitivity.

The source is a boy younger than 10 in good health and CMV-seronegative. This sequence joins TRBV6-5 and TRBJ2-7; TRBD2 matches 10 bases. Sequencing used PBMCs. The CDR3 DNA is TGTGCCAGCAGTTACTTCTTGACTAGCGGGTTGAGCGAGCAGTACTTC. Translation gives CASSYFLTSGLSEQYF.